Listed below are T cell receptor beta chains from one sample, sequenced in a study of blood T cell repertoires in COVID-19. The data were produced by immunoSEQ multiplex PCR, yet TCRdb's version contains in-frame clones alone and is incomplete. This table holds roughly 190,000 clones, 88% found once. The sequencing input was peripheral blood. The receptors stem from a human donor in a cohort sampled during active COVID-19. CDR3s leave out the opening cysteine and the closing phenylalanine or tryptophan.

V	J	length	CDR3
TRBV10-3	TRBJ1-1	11	AISDQGITEAF
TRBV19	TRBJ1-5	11	ASALRVFQPQH
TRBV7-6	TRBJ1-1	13	ASSPWTGGTTEAF
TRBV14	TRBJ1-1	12	ASSYWTGLSKAF
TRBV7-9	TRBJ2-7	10	ASSFAIDEQY
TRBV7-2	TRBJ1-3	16	ASSLGSRGAGSGNTIY
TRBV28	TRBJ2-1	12	ASSLLAGNNEQF
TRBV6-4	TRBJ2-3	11	ASSRDFTDTQY
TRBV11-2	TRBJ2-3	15	ASSLDRIGRGSYTQY
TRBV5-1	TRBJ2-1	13	ASSLGSRDINEQF
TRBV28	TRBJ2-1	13	ASSPPGGTYNEQF
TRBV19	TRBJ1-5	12	ASSFGQGSQPQH
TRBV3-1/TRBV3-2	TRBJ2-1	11	AARTSGNDEQF
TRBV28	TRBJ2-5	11	ASGRAGEETQY
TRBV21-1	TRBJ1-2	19	ASSPSPWNRGLCILFYGYT
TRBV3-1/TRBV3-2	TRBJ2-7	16	ASSQDLGKAGVAREQY
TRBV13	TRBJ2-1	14	ASSSPGTGGGNEQF
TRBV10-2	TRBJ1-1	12	ASSDKGRGTEAF
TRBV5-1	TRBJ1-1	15	ASSLGTGAPMNTEAF
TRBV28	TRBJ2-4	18	ASSMMPGTGGRLAKNIQY
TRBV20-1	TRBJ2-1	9	SVRAYNEQF
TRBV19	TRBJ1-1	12	ASFRDRGNTEAF
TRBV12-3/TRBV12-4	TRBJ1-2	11	ASSPGQSYGYT
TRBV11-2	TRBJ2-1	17	ASSLDLLAGGPGLNEQF
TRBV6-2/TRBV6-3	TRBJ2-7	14	ASSYQTGTPSYEQY
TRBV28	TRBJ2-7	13	ASRGGQRITYEQY
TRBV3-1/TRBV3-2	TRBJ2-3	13	ASRSSGGPGDTQY
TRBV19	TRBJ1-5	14	ASSMGRTGSNQPQH
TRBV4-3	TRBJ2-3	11	ASSQTGTNTQY
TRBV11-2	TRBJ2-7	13	ASSGRLAGTYEQY
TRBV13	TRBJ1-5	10	ASSRGDQPQH
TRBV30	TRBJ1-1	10	AWSQGSTEAF
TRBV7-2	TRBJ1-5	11	ASGSRVNQPQH
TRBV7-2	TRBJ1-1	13	ASSFDTTWATEAF
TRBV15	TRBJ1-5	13	ATSREGAVGQPQH
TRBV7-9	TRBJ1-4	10	ASSFVAEKLF
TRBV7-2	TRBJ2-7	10	ASGPSGYEQY
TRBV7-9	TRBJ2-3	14	ASSPGLAPSTDTQY
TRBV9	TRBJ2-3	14	ASSPRTHLSTDTQY
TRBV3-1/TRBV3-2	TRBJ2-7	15	ASSQGSQPLASERQY
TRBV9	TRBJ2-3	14	ASSSMAGASTDTQY
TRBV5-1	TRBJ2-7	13	ASSGRGQASYEQY
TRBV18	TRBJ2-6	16	ASSPGTGSRAGANVLT
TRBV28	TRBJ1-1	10	VTGRGNTEAF
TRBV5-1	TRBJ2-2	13	ASSGGAGDTGELF
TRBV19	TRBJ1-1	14	ASSETGQGFYTEAF
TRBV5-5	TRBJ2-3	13	ASSLGQGSTDTQY
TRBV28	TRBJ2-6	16	ASHPRRDRFSGANVLT
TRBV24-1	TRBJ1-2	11	ATSHRGYYGYT
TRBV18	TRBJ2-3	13	ASSPPGQGVDTQY
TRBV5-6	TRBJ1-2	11	ASSLGQGVGYT